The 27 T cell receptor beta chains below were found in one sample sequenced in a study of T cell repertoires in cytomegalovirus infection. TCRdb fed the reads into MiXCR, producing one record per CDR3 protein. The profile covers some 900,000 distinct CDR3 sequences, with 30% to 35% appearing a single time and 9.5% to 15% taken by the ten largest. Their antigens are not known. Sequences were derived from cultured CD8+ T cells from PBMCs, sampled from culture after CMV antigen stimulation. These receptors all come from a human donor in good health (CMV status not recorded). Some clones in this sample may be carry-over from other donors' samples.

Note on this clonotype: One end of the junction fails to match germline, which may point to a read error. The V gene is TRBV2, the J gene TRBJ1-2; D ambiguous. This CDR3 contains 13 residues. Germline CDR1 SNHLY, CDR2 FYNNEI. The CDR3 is CASREADLYGYTF. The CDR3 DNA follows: TGTGCCAGCAGGGAAGCGGATCTCTATGGCTACACCTTC.

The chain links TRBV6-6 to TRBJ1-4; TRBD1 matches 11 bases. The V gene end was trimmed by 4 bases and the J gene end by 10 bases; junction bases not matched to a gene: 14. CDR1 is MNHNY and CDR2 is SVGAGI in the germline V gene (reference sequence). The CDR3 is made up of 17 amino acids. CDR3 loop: CASSSPKDRGPWGKLFF. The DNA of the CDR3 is TGTGCCAGCAGTTCGCCGAAGGACAGGGGGCCGTGGGGAAAACTGTTTTTT.

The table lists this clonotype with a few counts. In DNA form, the CDR3 reads TGTGCCAGCAGCCCGGTGGGAACGAACACCGGGGAGCTGTTTTTT. Translating it yields CASSPVGTNTGELFF. This chain connects TRBV7-2 to TRBJ2-2; D is unclear. The germline V and J ends were trimmed by 5 bases and 0 bases, with 10 bases remaining between them. CDR1 SGHTA and CDR2 FQGNSA come from the germline V gene. The CDR3 runs 15 residues.

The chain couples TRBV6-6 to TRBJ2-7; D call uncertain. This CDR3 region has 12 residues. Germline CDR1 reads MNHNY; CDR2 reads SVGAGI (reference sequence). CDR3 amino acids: CANSDLYYEQYV. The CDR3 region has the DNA TGTGCCAACAGTGATCTGTACTACGAGCAGTACGTC.

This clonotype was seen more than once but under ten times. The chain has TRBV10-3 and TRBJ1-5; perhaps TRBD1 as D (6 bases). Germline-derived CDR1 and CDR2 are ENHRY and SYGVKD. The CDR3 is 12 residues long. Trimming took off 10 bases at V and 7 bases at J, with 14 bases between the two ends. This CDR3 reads CATQQGGQPQHF. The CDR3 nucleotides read TGTGCCACCCAACAGGGTGGGCAGCCCCAGCATTTT.

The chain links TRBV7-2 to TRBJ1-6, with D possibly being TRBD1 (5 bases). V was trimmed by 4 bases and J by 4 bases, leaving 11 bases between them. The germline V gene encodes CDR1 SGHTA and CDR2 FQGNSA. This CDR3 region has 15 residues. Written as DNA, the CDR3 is TGTGCCAGCAGCTACGGAGACAGTTATAATTCACCCCTCCACTTT. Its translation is CASSYGDSYNSPLHF.

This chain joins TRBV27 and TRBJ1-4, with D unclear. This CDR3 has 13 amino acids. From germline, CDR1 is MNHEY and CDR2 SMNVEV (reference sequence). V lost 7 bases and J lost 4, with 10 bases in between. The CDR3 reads CASTPAGNEKLFF. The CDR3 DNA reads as TGTGCCAGCACTCCGGCCGGTAATGAAAAACTGTTTTTT. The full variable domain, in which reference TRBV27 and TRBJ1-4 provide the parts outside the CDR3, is EAQVTQNPRYLITVTGKKLTVTCSQNMNHEYMSWYRQDPGLGLRQIYYSMNVEVTDKGDVPEGYKVSRKEKRNFPLILESPSPNQTSLYFCASTPAGNEKLFFGSGTQLSVL.

The CDR3, as DNA: TGTGCCAGCAGCCCCCAGCCCGGGCCCCCAGGCAACACTGAAGCTTTCTTT. It specifies CASSPQPGPPGNTEAFF. The J gene is TRBJ1-1, the V gene TRBV7-8; D is ambiguous. The CDR3 spans 17 residues. Looked up from germline, CDR1 is SGHVS and CDR2 is FQNEAQ. The V and J ends lost 5 bases and 2 bases respectively, with 21 bases between them. The complete variable domain, with remaining parts taken from reference TRBV7-8 and TRBJ1-1, reads GAGVSQSPRYKVAKRGQDVALRCDPISGHVSLFWYQQALGQGPEFLTYFQNEAQLDKSGLPSDRFFAERPEGSVSTLKIQRTQQEDSAVYLCASSPQPGPPGNTEAFFGQGTRLTVV.

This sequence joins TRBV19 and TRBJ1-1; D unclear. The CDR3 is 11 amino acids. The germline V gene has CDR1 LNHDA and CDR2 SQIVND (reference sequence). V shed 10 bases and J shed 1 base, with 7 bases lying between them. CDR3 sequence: CATSKNTEAFF. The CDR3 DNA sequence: TGTGCCACCTCAAAGAACACTGAAGCTTTCTTT. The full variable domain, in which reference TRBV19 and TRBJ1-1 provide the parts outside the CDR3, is DGGITQSPKYLFRKEGQNVTLSCEQNLNHDAMYWYRQDPGQGLRLIYYSQIVNDFQKGDIAEGYSVSREKKESFPLTVTSAQKNPTAFYLCATSKNTEAFFGQGTRLTVV.

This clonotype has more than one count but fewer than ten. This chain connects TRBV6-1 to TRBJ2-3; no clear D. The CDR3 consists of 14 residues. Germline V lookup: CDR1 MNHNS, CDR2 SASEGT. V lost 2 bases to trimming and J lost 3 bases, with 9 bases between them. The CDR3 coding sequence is TGTGCCAGCAGTGAAATCCGGGTGACAGATACGCAGTATTTT. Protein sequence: CASSEIRVTDTQYF.

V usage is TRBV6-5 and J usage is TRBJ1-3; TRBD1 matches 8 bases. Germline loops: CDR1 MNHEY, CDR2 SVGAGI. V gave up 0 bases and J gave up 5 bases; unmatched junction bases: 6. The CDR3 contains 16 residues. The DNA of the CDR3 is TGTGCCAGCAGTTACTCCCGGACAGGGTCAAGAAACACCATATATTTT. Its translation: CASSYSRTGSRNTIYF.

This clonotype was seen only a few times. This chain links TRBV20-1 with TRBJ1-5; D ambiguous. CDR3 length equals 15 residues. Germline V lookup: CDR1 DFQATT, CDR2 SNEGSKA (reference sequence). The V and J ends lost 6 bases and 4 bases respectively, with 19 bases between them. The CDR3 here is CSAGDYGATNQPQHF. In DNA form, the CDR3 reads TGCAGTGCCGGAGACTACGGAGCTACGAATCAGCCCCAGCATTTT.

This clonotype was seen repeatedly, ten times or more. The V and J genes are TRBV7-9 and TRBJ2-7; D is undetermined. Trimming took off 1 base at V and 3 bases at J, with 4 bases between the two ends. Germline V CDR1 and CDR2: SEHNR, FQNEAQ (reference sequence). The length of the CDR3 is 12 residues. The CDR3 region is CASSLESYEQYV. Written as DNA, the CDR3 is TGTGCCAGCAGCTTAGAGAGCTACGAGCAGTACGTC.

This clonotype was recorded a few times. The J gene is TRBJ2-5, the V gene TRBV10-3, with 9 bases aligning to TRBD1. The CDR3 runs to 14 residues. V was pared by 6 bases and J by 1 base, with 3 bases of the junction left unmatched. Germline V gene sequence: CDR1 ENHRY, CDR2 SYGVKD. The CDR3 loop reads CAISRDRVQETQYF. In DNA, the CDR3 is TGTGCCATCAGCCGGGACAGGGTCCAAGAGACCCAGTACTTC.

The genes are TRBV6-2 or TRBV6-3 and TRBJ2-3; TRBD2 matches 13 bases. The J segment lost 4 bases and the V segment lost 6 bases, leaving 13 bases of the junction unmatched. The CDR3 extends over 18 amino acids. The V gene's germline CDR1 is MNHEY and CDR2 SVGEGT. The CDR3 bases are TGTGCCAGCAGCTTACTAGCGGGGGGGCCGGTTGAAGCAGATACGCAGTATTTT. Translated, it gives CASSLLAGGPVEADTQYF.

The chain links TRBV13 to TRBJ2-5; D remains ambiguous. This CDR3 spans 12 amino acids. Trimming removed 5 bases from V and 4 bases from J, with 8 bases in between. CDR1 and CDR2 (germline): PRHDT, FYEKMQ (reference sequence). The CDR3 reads CASSNKGETQYF. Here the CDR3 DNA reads TGTGCCAGCAGCAACAAAGGAGAGACCCAGTACTTC.

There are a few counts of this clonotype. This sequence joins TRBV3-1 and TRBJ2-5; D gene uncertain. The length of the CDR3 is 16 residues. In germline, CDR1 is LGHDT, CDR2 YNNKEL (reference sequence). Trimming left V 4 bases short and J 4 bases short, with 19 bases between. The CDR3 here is CASSPLWVRAAETQYF. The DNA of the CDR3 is TGTGCCAGCAGCCCACTGTGGGTGCGTGCGGCAGAGACCCAGTACTTC.

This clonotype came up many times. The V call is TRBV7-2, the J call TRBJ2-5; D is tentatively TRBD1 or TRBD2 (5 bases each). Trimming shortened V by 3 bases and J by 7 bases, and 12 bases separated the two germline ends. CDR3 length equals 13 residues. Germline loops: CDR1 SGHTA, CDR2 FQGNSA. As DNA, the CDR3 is TGTGCCAGCAGCTTCGAGGGGCGGGTGACCCAGTACTTC. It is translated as CASSFEGRVTQYF.

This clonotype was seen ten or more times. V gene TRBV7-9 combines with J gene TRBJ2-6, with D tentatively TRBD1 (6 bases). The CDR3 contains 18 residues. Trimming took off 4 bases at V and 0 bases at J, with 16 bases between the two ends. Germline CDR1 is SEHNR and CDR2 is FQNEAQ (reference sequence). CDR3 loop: CASSYPRQASSGANVLTF. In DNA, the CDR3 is TGTGCCAGCAGCTATCCGCGACAGGCGAGCTCTGGGGCCAACGTCCTGACTTTC.

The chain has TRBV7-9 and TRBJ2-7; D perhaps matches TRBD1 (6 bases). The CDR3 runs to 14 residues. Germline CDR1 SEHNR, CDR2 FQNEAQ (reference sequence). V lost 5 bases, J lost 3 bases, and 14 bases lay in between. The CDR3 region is CASSPPTGFYEQYF. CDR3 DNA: TGTGCCAGCAGCCCCCCCACAGGGTTCTACGAGCAGTACTTC.

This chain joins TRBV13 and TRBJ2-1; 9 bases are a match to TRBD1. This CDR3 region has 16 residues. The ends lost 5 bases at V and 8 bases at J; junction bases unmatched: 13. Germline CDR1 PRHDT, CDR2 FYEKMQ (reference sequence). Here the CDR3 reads CASSPTGGAWFDEQFF. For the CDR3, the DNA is TGTGCCAGCAGCCCCACAGGGGGCGCTTGGTTTGATGAGCAGTTCTTC.

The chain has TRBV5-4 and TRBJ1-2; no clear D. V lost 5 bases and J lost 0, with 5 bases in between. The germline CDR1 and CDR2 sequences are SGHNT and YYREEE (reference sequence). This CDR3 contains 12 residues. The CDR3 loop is CASRDANYGYTF. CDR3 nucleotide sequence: TGTGCCAGCAGGGACGCTAACTATGGCTACACCTTC.

The CDR3 loop reads CASSTFSGTGDEDTGELFF. CDR3 nucleotide sequence: TGCGCCAGCAGCACCTTCTCCGGGACAGGGGACGAGGACACCGGGGAGCTGTTTTTT. V and J are TRBV4-3 and TRBJ2-2, with 10 bases identical to TRBD1. CDR3 length: 19 amino acids. Germline CDR1 is LGHNA and CDR2 is YSLEER. The J segment lost 3 bases and the V segment lost 5 bases, leaving 15 bases of the junction unmatched.

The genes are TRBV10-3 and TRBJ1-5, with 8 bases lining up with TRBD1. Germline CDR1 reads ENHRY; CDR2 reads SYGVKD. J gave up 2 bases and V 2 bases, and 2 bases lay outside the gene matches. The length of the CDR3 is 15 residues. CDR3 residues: CAISEDRGGNQPQHF. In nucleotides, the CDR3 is TGTGCCATCAGTGAGGACAGGGGAGGCAATCAGCCCCAGCATTTT.

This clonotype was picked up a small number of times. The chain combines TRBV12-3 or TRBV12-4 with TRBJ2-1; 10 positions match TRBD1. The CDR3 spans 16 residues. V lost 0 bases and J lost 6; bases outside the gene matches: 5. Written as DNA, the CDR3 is TGTGCCAGCAGTTTAGCGCGACAGGGGGCTCGCAATGAGCAGTTCTTC. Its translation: CASSLARQGARNEQFF.

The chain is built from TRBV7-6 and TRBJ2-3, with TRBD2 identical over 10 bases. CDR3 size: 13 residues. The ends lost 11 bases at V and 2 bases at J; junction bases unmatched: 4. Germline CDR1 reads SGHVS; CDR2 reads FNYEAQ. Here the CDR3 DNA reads TGTGCCGGGAGCGGGGGGGTCACAGATACGCAGTATTTT. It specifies CAGSGGVTDTQYF.

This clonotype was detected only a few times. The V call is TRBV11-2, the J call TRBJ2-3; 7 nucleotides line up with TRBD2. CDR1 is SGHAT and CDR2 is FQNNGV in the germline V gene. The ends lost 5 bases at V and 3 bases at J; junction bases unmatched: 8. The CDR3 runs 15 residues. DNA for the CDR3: TGTGCCAGCAGCGGAACGGGGGGATATACAGATACGCAGTATTTT. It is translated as CASSGTGGYTDTQYF.